These 5 T cell receptor beta chains share one sample of origin, sequenced in a study of T cell repertoires in cytomegalovirus infection. These receptors lack a known antigen. TCRdb independently ran MiXCR on the reads; one entry per CDR3 protein. This table holds about 920,000 distinct CDR3 sequences, around 32% found once. Sequenced material: cultured CD8+ T cells from PBMCs, taken from culture after CMV antigen stimulation. These receptors came from a human donor in good health (CMV status not recorded). Some clones in this sample may be carry-over from other donors' samples.

At least ten counts were recorded for this clonotype. The rearrangement joins TRBV2 to TRBJ2-3; 7 bases align to TRBD1. The CDR3 totals 14 residues. The germline V gene has CDR1 SNHLY and CDR2 FYNNEI. The V and J ends lost 10 bases and 0 bases, in that order; junction bases with no gene match: 7. The DNA of the CDR3 is TGTGCCACATCTGGACAGGCTAGCACAGATACGCAGTATTTT. Translation: CATSGQASTDTQYF.

The J gene is TRBJ2-7, the V gene TRBV12-3 or TRBV12-4; D possibly corresponds to TRBD2 (5 bases). Trimming pared 5 bases from V and 3 bases from J, leaving 8 bases between. The CDR3 length is 12 residues. DNA of the CDR3: TGTGCCAGCAGTGGGAGTTACTACGAGCAGTACTTC. Protein product: CASSGSYYEQYF.

This clonotype has a handful of counts. The chain has TRBV27 and TRBJ1-4; a possible D gene is TRBD1 (5 bases). This CDR3 is built from 13 residues. Per the germline V gene, CDR1 is MNHEY and CDR2 is SMNVEV (reference sequence). CDR3 bases: TGTCCCCGACGGGGGAAGACTAATGAAAAACTGTTTTTT. It codes for CPRRGKTNEKLFF.

Concerning this clonotype itself: A clone one base away is much larger, so this may be a read error. The chain is built from TRBV7-4 and TRBJ2-1, with D hard to call. This CDR3 comprises 12 residues. Trimming pared 3 bases from V and 7 bases from J, leaving 7 bases between. Germline V gives CDR1 SGHVT, CDR2 SQSDAQ. CDR3 residues: CASSFDPNEQFF. DNA for the CDR3: TGTGCCAGCAGCTTCGACCCGAATGAGCAGTTCTTC.

The rearrangement uses TRBV10-2 and TRBJ2-2; maybe TRBD2 (5 bases). Trimming took 8 bases from V and 2 from J, leaving 12 bases between them. CDR1 is WSHSY, CDR2 SAAADI, per germline. There are 14 residues in the CDR3. CDR3 loop: CASGGGLNTGELFF. Written as DNA, the CDR3 is TGCGCCAGCGGCGGAGGCCTCAACACCGGGGAGCTGTTTTTT.